In its sample, the clone carrying this T cell receptor beta chain was seen many times. Its matching antigen is unknown. This sample was included in a study of T-cell reconstitution after alpha-beta-depleted transplantation in children. Looked up from germline, CDR1 is DFQATT and CDR2 is SNEGSKA (reference sequence). There are 16 residues in the CDR3. The V segment lost 2 bases and the J segment 4 bases; nucleotides outside the gene matches: 8. Study observations and caveats: Surviving recipient T cells and thymic progenitors produced the high day-60 TCRbeta diversity seen in some patients. Where alpha-beta T cells came from about two months after transplant was reportedly several hundred expanded graft clones. Once a year had passed after transplant, T-cell counts and diversity came mostly from newly produced T cells.

Unique molecular identifiers were used in preparing the TCRbeta library. TCRdb reprocessed the PCR reads with MiXCR, giving one entry per CDR3 protein. Found here are some 200,000 distinct CDR3 sequences, about a tenth of them singletons; the top ten hold 28%. This sample comprised PBMCs, obtained before TCRalphabeta/CD19-depleted stem cell transplant. The sequence was collected from a child under three years old with acute myeloid leukemia, due to receive a stem cell transplant. The rearrangement uses TRBV20-1 and TRBJ2-1; 10 nucleotides match TRBD2. CDR3 residues: CSARLRTSGVYNEQFF. As DNA, the CDR3 is TGCAGTGCTAGACTTAGGACTAGCGGAGTTTACAATGAGCAGTTCTTC.